This T cell receptor (beta chain) was identified during a study of blood T cell repertoires in COVID-19. At the level of the study: In each case, the material was cDNA or gDNA derived from T cells, B-cell-depleted T cells, or PBMCs.

Per the original methods: Estimated nucleated cell counts came from reference gene primer amplification. Libraries were prepared by immunoSEQ multiplex PCR; TCRdb keeps only in-frame clonotypes and omits some of them. The DNA gave D and trimming, while V, J and clone size come from that table. The table records 150,000 to 200,000 clones, about 85% of them present only once. Cohort 3 donors were reported recovered after two negative PCRs, clearance, or symptom resolution. This CDR3 is 20 amino acids long. Germline CDR1 reads LNHDA; CDR2 reads SQIVND (reference sequence). V lost 7 bases to trimming and J lost 3 bases, with 33 bases between them.

Sequenced material: PBMCs or T cells enriched from blood (not recorded which). The source of this sequence is a man between 40 and 49 years old who had recovered from COVID-19. The chain combines TRBV19 with TRBJ1-2; D perhaps matches TRBD1 (5 bases). The CDR3 DNA reads as TGTGCCAGTACCCCGGCGGGGTTCGGGGGACGGACTAGATATCACTATGGCTACACCTTC. It codes for CASTPAGFGGRTRYHYGYTF.